One sample yielded the 12 T cell receptor beta chains listed below, sequenced in a study of T cells in Graves' hyperthyroidism and ophthalmopathy. Amplified regions were TCR beta CDR3 sequences from RNA transcripts. HTBI primers were employed in a first-round RT-PCR of the TCR CDR3. Using its own MiXCR run on the multiplex PCR reads, TCRdb lists one record per CDR3 protein. The sample holds 500,000 or so distinct CDR3 sequences; approximately 17% are singletons and the top ten take approximately 16%. Sequencing input: blood. Every receptor here comes from a woman under 30 with Graves' ophthalmopathy.

This clonotype appeared a few times. The J gene is TRBJ2-7, the V gene TRBV7-2; D is perhaps TRBD1 (5 bases). Germline lookup yields CDR1 SGHTA and CDR2 FQGNSA. The CDR3 is made up of 15 amino acids. Trimming took 1 base from V and 5 from J, leaving 15 bases between them. The CDR3, as DNA: TGTGCCAGCAGCTTAGATCCTCAGGGCCCGAACGAGCAGTACTTC. Translating it yields CASSLDPQGPNEQYF.

The CDR3 nucleotides are TGTGCCAGTACCCAGAGGGAGATCACTGAAGCTTTCTTT. This encodes CASTQREITEAFF. The chain uses TRBV19 and TRBJ1-1; D remains ambiguous. Trimming left V 7 bases short and J 4 bases short, with 13 bases between. Germline CDR1 is LNHDA and CDR2 is SQIVND (reference sequence). The CDR3 runs 13 residues.

This chain joins TRBV2 and TRBJ1-1; perhaps TRBD1 as D (6 bases). V lost 4 bases and J lost 7, with 13 bases in between. CDR1 is SNHLY and CDR2 is FYNNEI in the germline V gene. There are 13 residues in the CDR3. CDR3 in amino acids: CASSVQGLYEAFF. CDR3 in DNA: TGTGCCAGCAGTGTACAGGGTTTGTATGAAGCTTTCTTT. Looking up the rest from reference TRBV2 and TRBJ1-1 gives the full variable domain: EPEVTQTPSHQVTQMGQEVILRCVPISNHLYFYWYRQILGQKVEFLVSFYNNEISEKSEIFDDQFSVERPDGSNFTLKIRSTKLEDSAMYFCASSVQGLYEAFFGQGTRLTVV.

The chain is built from TRBV13 and TRBJ1-1, with 9 bases fitting TRBD1. The CDR3 has 15 residues. The V and J ends lost 4 bases and 3 bases, in that order; junction bases with no gene match: 6. CDR1 and CDR2 (germline): PRHDT, FYEKMQ (reference sequence). The CDR3 spells CASSSGTGPDTEAFF. The DNA for the CDR3 is TGTGCCAGCAGCTCCGGGACAGGGCCGGACACTGAAGCTTTCTTT.

This clonotype was counted between two and nine times. V gene TRBV6-1 combines with J gene TRBJ2-1; TRBD1 might be the D (5 bases). Trimming left V 5 bases short and J 9 bases short, with 17 bases between. Per germline, CDR1 MNHNS and CDR2 SASEGT. The CDR3 has 14 residues. CDR3 bases: TGTGCCAGCAGTTTGCTCAGGGTGGTAAGTGAGCAGTTCTTC. This codes for CASSLLRVVSEQFF.

This clonotype was observed at least ten times. V gene TRBV6-1 combines with J gene TRBJ1-1; D is undetermined. This CDR3 comprises 13 residues. V lost 6 bases to trimming and J lost 2 bases, with 10 bases between them. Looked up from germline, CDR1 is MNHNS and CDR2 is SASEGT. CDR3 amino acids: CASSQSVNTEAFF. Here the CDR3 DNA reads TGTGCCAGCAGCCAAAGTGTCAACACTGAAGCTTTCTTT.

This clonotype has just one count. The junction differs from germline at one of its ends, possibly a read error. The chain combines TRBV2 with TRBJ2-2, with TRBD1 matching over 7 bases. The V gene's germline CDR1 is SNHLY and CDR2 FYNNEI. The CDR3 extends over 14 amino acids. For the CDR3, the DNA is TGTGCCAGCAGTGGCCACAGGGGCTCCGGGGAGCTGGTTTTT. It translates to CASSGHRGSGELVF.

This clonotype was found many times. The chain uses TRBV12-3 or TRBV12-4 and TRBJ2-3; no clear D gene. Between the trimmed V and J ends, which lost 3 bases and 4 bases, there was a span of 11 bases. The CDR3 extends over 14 amino acids. CDR3: CASSFQMRPDTQYF. The CDR3 DNA reads TGTGCCAGCAGTTTTCAGATGCGGCCAGATACGCAGTATTTT.

This clonotype was picked up many times. This chain links TRBV15 with TRBJ1-1, with 9 positions matching TRBD1. Losses at the gene ends were 8 bases for V and 1 base for J; bases not matched to a gene: 8. The CDR3 totals 15 residues. The germline CDR1 and CDR2 sequences are LNHNV and YYDKDF (reference sequence). CDR3 nucleotide sequence: TGTGCCACCCGTCCCGGGACAGGGCCGAACACTGAAGCTTTCTTT. It encodes CATRPGTGPNTEAFF.

This clonotype has at least ten counts. This sequence joins TRBV28 and TRBJ2-7, with D possibly being TRBD2 (6 bases). The CDR3 has 14 residues. The germline V and J ends were trimmed by 5 bases and 0 bases, with 11 bases remaining between them. The germline V gene has CDR1 MDHEN and CDR2 SYDVKM. The CDR3 nucleotides read TGTGCCAGCAGTCCGCGGGACGTCTCCTACGAGCAGTACTTC. Residues: CASSPRDVSYEQYF.

Many counts were recorded for this clonotype. The chain carries TRBV3-1 and TRBJ2-1; 7 positions match TRBD2. CDR3 length: 16 amino acids. Germline assignment: CDR1 LGHDT and CDR2 YNNKEL (reference sequence). V shed 0 bases, J shed 4 bases, and the junction held 6 bases outside the gene matches. The CDR3 loop reads CASSQEGLAVYNEQFF. In DNA form, the CDR3 reads TGTGCCAGCAGCCAAGAGGGGCTAGCGGTTTACAATGAGCAGTTCTTC.

This clonotype occurred a few times. The chain employs TRBV18 and TRBJ1-1; TRBD1 matches at 7 bases. Germline trimming cut 3 bases from V and 4 bases from J; bases unmatched to any gene: 11. This CDR3 comprises 16 residues. In germline, CDR1 is KGHSH, CDR2 LQKENI. The CDR3 here is CASSPKLQGTVTEAFF. CDR3 coding DNA: TGTGCCAGCTCACCCAAACTTCAGGGGACAGTCACTGAAGCTTTCTTT.